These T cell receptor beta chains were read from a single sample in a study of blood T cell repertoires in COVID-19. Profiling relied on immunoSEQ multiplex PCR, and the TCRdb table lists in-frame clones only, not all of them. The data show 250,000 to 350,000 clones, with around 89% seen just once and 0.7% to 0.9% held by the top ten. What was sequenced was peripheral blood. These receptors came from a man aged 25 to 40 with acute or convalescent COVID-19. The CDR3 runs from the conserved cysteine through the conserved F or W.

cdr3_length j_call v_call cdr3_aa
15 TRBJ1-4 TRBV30 CAWRPTGATNEKLFF
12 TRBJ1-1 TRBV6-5 CASSPDRIEAFF
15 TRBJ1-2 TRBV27 CASSLSQASPYGYTF
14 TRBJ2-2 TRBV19 CASRLAGTTGELFF
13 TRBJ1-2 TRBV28 CASSSLSNYGYTF
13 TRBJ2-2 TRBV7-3 CASSFQGTGELFF
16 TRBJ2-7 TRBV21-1 CASSTTSTALAYEQYF
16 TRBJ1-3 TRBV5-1 CASSLRTGASGNTIYF
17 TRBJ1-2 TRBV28 CASSFSHPLGDIKGYTF
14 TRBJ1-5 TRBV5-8 CASSLVGGLQPQHF
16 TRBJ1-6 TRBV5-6 CASSLVGETGRSPLHF
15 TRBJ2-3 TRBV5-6 CASSLRLAGVGTQYF
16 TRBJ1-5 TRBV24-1 CATSDPKTGSNQPQHF
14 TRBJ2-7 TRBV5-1 CASSLVDTLYEQYF
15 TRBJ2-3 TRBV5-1 CASTGSGSSTDTQYF
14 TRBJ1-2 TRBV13 CASSSYGNYYGYTF
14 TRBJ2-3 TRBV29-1 CSVGDGTGTDTQYF
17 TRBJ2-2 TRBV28 CASSLSDLRFNTGELFF
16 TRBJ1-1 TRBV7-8 CASSYHRDRRNTEAFF
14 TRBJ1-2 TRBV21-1 CASSESGPPYGYTF
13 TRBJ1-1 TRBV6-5 CASRRGGDTEAFF
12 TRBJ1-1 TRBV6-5 CASTPRGAEAFF
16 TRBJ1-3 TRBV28 CASRKDSSDSGNTIYF
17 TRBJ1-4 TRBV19 CASSIPRRGATNEKLFF
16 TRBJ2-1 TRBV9 CASSVEGRGSYNEQFF
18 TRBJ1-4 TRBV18 CASSTGDRDRPPREKLFF
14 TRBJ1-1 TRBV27 CASKTGLRRTEAFF
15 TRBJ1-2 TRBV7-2 CASSLVPGGGYGYTF
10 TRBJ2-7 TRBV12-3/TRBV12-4 CASGQYEQYF
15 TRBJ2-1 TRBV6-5 CASSYSRGAPNEQFF
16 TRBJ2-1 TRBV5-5 CASSLVLAREYNEQFF
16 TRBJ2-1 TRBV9 CASSVGPGLAINEQFF
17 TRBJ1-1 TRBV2 CASRGDRGNRLGTEAFF
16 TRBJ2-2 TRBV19 CASSIMGGRNTGELFF
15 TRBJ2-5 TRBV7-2 CASSLGRIAQETQYF
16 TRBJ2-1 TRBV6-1 CASSEGWAIQGYEQFF
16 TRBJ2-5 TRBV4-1 CASSQEFGGTKETQYF
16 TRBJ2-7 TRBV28 CASSLFPSGTRGEQYF
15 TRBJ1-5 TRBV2 CASSDRDREFQPQHF
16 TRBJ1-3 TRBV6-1 CASRENGGLSGNTIYF
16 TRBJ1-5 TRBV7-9 CASSSRKSGIDQPQHF
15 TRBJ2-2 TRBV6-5 CASSYSSLASGELFF
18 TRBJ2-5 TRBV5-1 CASSPGTSGGPLQETQYF
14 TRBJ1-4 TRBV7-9 CASSLRETEEKLFF
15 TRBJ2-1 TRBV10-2 CASSNSGTSYNEQFF
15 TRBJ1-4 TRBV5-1 CASSRAGVLGEKLFF
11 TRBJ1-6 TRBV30 CAWRLNSPLHF
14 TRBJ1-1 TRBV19 CASSSLGLDRAAFF